This TCR beta chain appears in the sequencing data of a study of cytomegalovirus exposure and HLA in healthy donors (dated by TCRdb to 2017 to 2019). Study-level background: According to an earlier analysis of a few hundred of the donors, about 170 million T cells yielded 90 million to 130 million unique TCR beta sequences and about 300 Gb of sequence data. Donor age, sex, ethnicity and CMV serostatus were collected together with the repertoire data. To decide whether each TCR beta V gene segment behaved as functional or pseudogenic, an earlier analysis of some 600 of the donors relied on high-throughput TCR beta sequencing. The study aimed to test whether cataloging public T cell receptors could reveal signatures of past pathogen exposure. Around 320 gigabases of sequencing data and approximately 84 million unique TCR sequences were included in an early release covering 550 to 650 HLA-typed donors. Of the 350 to 450 genotyped donors, over 80% were placed in the genetic ancestry cluster associated with self-reported Caucasian donors. A later genetic analysis used genome-wide SNP genotypes for about 60% of the roughly 700 donors, treating that subset as a discovery cohort. To study patterns of TCR occurrence, a later analysis re-analyzed previously published TCR beta repertoires from 550 to 800 donors and added high-resolution HLA genotyping. A separate validation cohort of roughly 110 different subjects was used in addition to the roughly 720-subject first cohort. The number of typed donors differed by locus: roughly 629-630 for A, B, C, DRB1 and DQB1; 522 for DQA1; over 600 for DPA1; and some 430 for DPB1. All discovery cohort repertoires had been generated using a single sequencing platform. The study profiled the T cell repertoires of 666 subjects by immunosequencing and related them to cytomegalovirus serostatus. A few DR-DQ haplotypes were treated as single units for association and clustering because of strong linkage in the cohort. HLA typing included class I and class II loci at four-digit resolution. To predict cytomegalovirus infection status, the study brought together high-throughput TCR immunosequencing, statistical association of individual TCRs with disease status, and machine learning. In the later analysis, no new phenotypic data were used to find candidate immune exposures; instead, reliance was placed on TCR beta sequences and their occurrence across donors. Across about 380 genotyped donors of the cohort, an average of about 240,000 unique TCR beta nucleotide sequences per donor were sequenced, and 15% to 20% of those sequences were non-productive. Results the study describes overall, beyond this receptor: According to a later analysis, parvovirus B19, influenza, CMV and Epstein-Barr virus appeared linked to several top co-occurrence clusters. For the cohort, immune exposure information was limited to CMV serostatus. When HLA alleles, especially DR and DQ, strongly co-occurred, TCR associations were difficult to assign to individual alleles. According to the authors, the approach could potentially be generalized to other disease states and immunological phenotypes. The study listed over 150 TCR beta chains as associated with cytomegalovirus. Compared with the roughly 670-donor mean, donors in an Asian-associated ancestry cluster had fewer N-insertions in productive TCRs, according to a later genetic analysis. Because the 87-base-pair reads could not distinguish some IMGT-functional V segments, including TRBV6-2 and TRBV6-3, those segments were excluded. The sequencing pipeline was judged likely to have produced a cluster of highly shared sequence variants as a technical artifact. The earlier analysis of some 560 of the donors excluded 15 to 20 rarely observed V segments, including chromosome 9 orphons, because counts were too low. The classifier was reported to diagnose cytomegalovirus status with high specificity and sensitivity in both the original and validation cohorts. A later analysis associated about 17,000 TCR beta sequences with specific HLA alleles at a false discovery rate of 0.05. Linkage disequilibrium might explain the correlated functional status among segregating V segments, but an unknown experimental factor could not be excluded. In a later analysis, most CMV-associated TCR beta chains were found to appear HLA-restricted, with HLA associations seemingly driven largely by CMV exposure. An earlier analysis of approximately 600 of the donors showed that most TCR beta V segments appeared in productive rearrangements either about 87% or about 30% of the time, which broadly matched IMGT annotations. A further reported finding was that TCR beta sequences accurately predicted the HLA-A and HLA-B alleles for most subjects in the first cohort. Only TCR beta chains were sequenced in this cohort, and the absence of alpha or paired-chain data limited detectable features. Because some donors lacked HLA typing at each locus, the association tests relied only on the typed subset. Sequencing depth was assumed to be roughly uniform across donors in the presence/absence analyses, though that assumption may not hold. While some public TCRs were present in many individuals, most TCR sequences turned up only very rarely across donors. According to a later analysis, TCR association rates differed among HLA loci, with DRB1 alleles showing the most associated TCRs and HLA-C alleles showing the fewest. V-gene and J-gene trimming of TCR beta chains was associated with a missense DCLRE1C variant in a later genetic analysis, and the association was replicated in an independent cohort. A later analysis found that HLA-associated TCR beta chains were more clonally expanded and had lower generation probabilities than equally common non-associated chains. In vitro tests confirmed that three of the cytomegalovirus-associated TCR beta chains recognize cytomegalovirus antigens.

Taken from the germline V gene, the CDR1 and CDR2 loops are SGHRS and YFSETQ. V loses 0 bases, J loses 1 base, and the germline ends lie 7 bases apart. The CDR3 measures 15 amino acids from cysteine to phenylalanine. Only CDR3 DNA is held: 45 bases, read in frame from base 1. In total, over 600 healthy bone marrow donors made up the cohort. At the time of sampling, every cohort member was nominally healthy, though immune exposures that went unrecorded were likely present. The donor tested CMV seropositive and was one of the 289 seropositive cohort members. A peripheral blood sample was provided by each donor, and peripheral blood mononuclear cells were used for TCR beta sequencing. The Qiagen DNeasy Blood Extraction Kit was used to extract genomic DNA from the blood cell samples. Library generation was performed with the immunoSEQ multiplex PCR assay. For the multiplex PCR, a mixture combining 60 forward primers for TCR Vbeta segments and 13 reverse primers for TCR Jbeta segments was used. The CDR3 region of rearranged TCR beta genes was amplified from genomic DNA by a multiplex PCR assay. On the Illumina HiSeq System, the amplified TCR beta libraries were sequenced as 87-base-pair reads. Under the source paper's analysis protocol: A later analysis counted approximately 84 million unique TCR beta chains across the roughly 700 repertoires, and about 10 million of these chains were shared by at least two donors. A nearest-neighbor algorithm error-corrected the raw reads and collapsed the reads into unique sequences, merging closely related sequences to remove PCR and sequencing errors. Alignment of CDR3 sequences to IMGT reference sequences was used to assign V, D and J gene segments. Each retained sequence needed at least a six-nucleotide match to both a V gene segment and a J gene segment. Rearrangements were called productive when the CDR3 lacked stop codons and stayed in frame with V and J; all others were non-productive. Following IMGT convention, CDR3 was defined as the stretch from the second conserved V-encoded cysteine to the conserved J-encoded phenylalanine. The earlier analysis of 587 of the donors excluded any sequence lacking an unambiguous match to a single V gene segment. An earlier analysis of a few hundred of the donors called V segments functional above 56.7% productive rearrangements and segregating when the between-donor standard deviation exceeded 5%. A statistical classification framework was built for diagnosing cytomegalovirus status from the catalog of TCR beta chain sequences. In a later analysis, TCR nucleotide sequences were compared against IMGT/GENE-DB human TR gene sequences so that V and J genes could be assigned. A later analysis assigned CDR3 sequences and most-parsimonious VDJ recombination scenarios with the TCRdist pipeline. In a later analysis, every TCR beta chain was defined by the combination of its CDR3 amino acid sequence and its V-gene family, and reads without a unique V-gene family were dropped. To address suspected cross-contamination and a sequencing artifact, a later analysis removed 550 to 750 highly shared, low-generation-probability nucleotide sequences. A later analysis calculated a clonal expansion index for each public chain from normalized within-repertoire ranks of inferred template counts. A later analysis computed generation probabilities with a VDJ recombination model fitted to out-of-frame rearrangements, and checked the results against IGoR. Hypergeometric tests were used in a later analysis to score TCR-TCR, TCR-HLA and TCR-CMV co-occurrence, with a repertoire-size bias correction applied to the TCR pairs. A later analysis estimated false discovery rates by permuting HLA or CMV assignments 20 times. In a later analysis, co-occurring TCRs were grouped with DBSCAN, and TCRdist sequence similarity was added when clustering was performed within HLA-allele-positive subsets. For co-occurrence clustering, repertoires with fewer than 30,000 or more than 120,000 public chains were excluded, along with roughly 5 repertoires with anomalous nucleotide sharing. TCRdb stores this immuneACCESS table with in-frame sequences only. Part of the clones is absent; in the studies checked, under half of the shortfall reflects unresolved V genes, and no reason is known for the rest. The D gene and trimming were derived from the DNA, and the V and J assignments and clone size from that table. The sample table records around 200,000 clones; about four fifths of these occur just once. The ten largest make up roughly 2.6% of the sample.

About this clone: Its target antigen remains unknown. Per-nucleotide qualities are absent, and no much larger clonotype sits a single base away.

The receptor chain draws on TRBV5-1 and TRBJ2-2; TRBD2 is perhaps the D gene, given 5 matching bases. Sequencing input: PBMCs. The receptor was derived from a woman aged 50 to 60 in good health and CMV-seropositive. The DNA reads as follows: TGCGCCAGCAGCTTGGATGCGGGGAACACCGGGGAGCTGTTTTTT. It translates to CASSLDAGNTGELFF.